This T cell receptor (beta chain) was found in a study of blood T cell repertoires in COVID-19. Study information: Samples representing acute and convalescent COVID-19 were sourced from the United States, Italy and Spain.

Per the authors' pipeline: Reference gene primer amplification in the assay estimated nucleated cell counts. TCRdb keeps only in-frame clones here, not all; method: immunoSEQ multiplex PCR. The D gene and trimming were derived from the DNA, and the V and J assignments and clone size from that table. This table holds more than 70,000 clones, roughly 90% found once. The CDR3 runs to 15 residues. Trimming cost V 0 bases and J 7 bases, with 14 bases left between them. Germline-derived CDR1 and CDR2 are SGDLS and YYNGEE. The receptor's source is a man in his sixties with acute or convalescent COVID-19. The V and J genes are TRBV9 and TRBJ2-1; TRBD1 might be the D (5 bases). The sequenced sample consisted of peripheral blood. The CDR3 nucleotides are TGTGCCAGCAGCGTAGAAGGGGAACTTCGGAATGAGCAGTTCTTC. Amino acids: CASSVEGELRNEQFF. Together with reference TRBV9 and TRBJ2-1, the CDR3 gives the full variable domain: DSGVTQTPKHLITATGQRVTLRCSPRSGDLSVYWYQQSLDQGLQFLIQYYNGEERAKGNILERFSAQQFPDLHSELNLSSLELGDSALYFCASSVEGELRNEQFFGPGTRLTVL.